Below, one T cell receptor beta chain is given with its context. Its cognate antigen is unknown. This CDR3 is built from 16 residues. V was clipped by 5 bases and J by 6 bases, with 21 bases between them. The germline V gene has CDR1 SGHRS and CDR2 YFSETQ. These data originate in a study of cytomegalovirus exposure and HLA in healthy donors. Findings and limits, study-wide: Productive rates of about 87% or about 30% were seen for most TCR beta V segments in an earlier analysis. TCR beta chains numbering some 160 were designated cytomegalovirus-associated. Follow-up analysis later connected one missense variant in DCLRE1C with trimming of TCR beta V- and J-genes.

Everyone who donated was a healthy bone marrow donor. Vbeta (60) and Jbeta (13) primers were used in the PCR. Repertoires were generated with immunoSEQ multiplex PCR, while TCRdb's copy carries only in-frame clones and drops some. This sample has roughly 200,000 clones; 70% to 80% occur once, and the top ten carry around 0.69%. The rearrangement joins TRBV5-1 to TRBJ2-1; D possibly corresponds to TRBD1 (7 bases). This receptor was taken from a woman between 35 and 50 years old in good health and CMV-seronegative. Sequencing was done on a sample of PBMCs. CDR3 amino acids: CASRITGDSTGNEQFF. The CDR3 DNA follows: TGCGCCAGCAGGATTACAGGGGACTCCACGGGCAATGAGCAGTTCTTC. Filled out from reference TRBV5-1 and TRBJ2-1, the complete variable domain reads KAGVTQTPRYLIKTRGQQVTLSCSPISGHRSVSWYQQTPGQGLQFLFEYFSETQRNKGNFPGRFSGRQFSNSRSEMNVSTLELGDSALYLCASRITGDSTGNEQFFGPGTRLTVL.